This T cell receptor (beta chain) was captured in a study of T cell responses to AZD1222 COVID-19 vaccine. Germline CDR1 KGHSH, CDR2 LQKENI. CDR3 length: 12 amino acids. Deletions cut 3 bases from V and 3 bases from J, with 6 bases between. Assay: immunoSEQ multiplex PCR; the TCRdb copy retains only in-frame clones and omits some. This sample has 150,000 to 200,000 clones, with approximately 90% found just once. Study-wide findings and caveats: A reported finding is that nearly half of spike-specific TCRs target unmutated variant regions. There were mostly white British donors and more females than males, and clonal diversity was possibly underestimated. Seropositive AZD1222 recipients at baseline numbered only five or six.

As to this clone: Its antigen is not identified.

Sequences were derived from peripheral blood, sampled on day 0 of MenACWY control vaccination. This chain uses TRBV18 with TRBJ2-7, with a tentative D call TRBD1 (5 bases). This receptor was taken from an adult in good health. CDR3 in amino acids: CASSPTVYEQYF. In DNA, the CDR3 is TGTGCCAGCTCACCGACAGTCTACGAGCAGTACTTC.